These T cell receptor beta chains were read from a single sample in a study of T cells in narcolepsy. Here immunoSEQ multiplex PCR was the method, and the copy in TCRdb shows in-frame clones only, minus some. The profile shows approximately 26,000 clones, about 80% of them singletons. Input material: memory (CD45RA-) CD4+ T cells from blood. The origin of the receptors is a human donor in good health. Each CDR3 is given with its conserved first and last residue. A D gene is named only where the DNA matches it firmly. Not every row has a clone size; where given, it reads once, few, many or a size class.

v_gene	j_gene	abundance	d_gene	CDR3nt	CDR3aa
TRBV18	TRBJ1-5	few	NA	TGTGCCAGCTCACCCTTAGGGGCCAATCAGCCCCAGCATTTT	CASSPLGANQPQHF
TRBV30	TRBJ1-2	NA	TRBD1	TGTGCCCAGACAGGGTGGGGAGGAGGCTACACCTTC	CAQTGWGGGYTF
TRBV2	TRBJ2-2	NA	NA	TGTGCCAGCAGTCCCCAGAGGGGGAACACCGGGGAGCTGTTTTTT	CASSPQRGNTGELFF
TRBV9	TRBJ2-2	NA	NA	TGTGCCTCCAACTCCTTCAGAGGAACCGGGGAGCTGTTTTTT	CASNSFRGTGELFF
TRBV2	TRBJ1-4	NA	TRBD1	TGTGCCAGCAGTCCAGACAGGGGACGGGAAAAACTGTTTTTT	CASSPDRGREKLFF
TRBV2	TRBJ1-5	NA	TRBD1	TGTGCCAGCGCACAGGGGGCTCGTCAGCCCCAGCATTTT	CASAQGARQPQHF
TRBV6-6	TRBJ2-3	once	NA	TGTGCCAGCAGCCCAGGGGGGGAGGAGGGGACAGATACGCAGTATTTT	CASSPGGEEGTDTQYF
TRBV5-6	TRBJ1-1	NA	NA	TGTGCCAGCAGCTTGTTGGACTTAGTTGTGAACACTGAAGCTTTCTTT	CASSLLDLVVNTEAFF
TRBV6-4	TRBJ2-2	NA	NA	TGTGCCAGCAGACAGGGGAACACCGGGGAGCTGTTTTTT	CASRQGNTGELFF
TRBV6-5	TRBJ1-6	NA	NA	TGTGCCAGCAGTTACTCGATTGTTGGGTCACCCCTCCACTTT	CASSYSIVGSPLHF
TRBV7-2	TRBJ2-1	NA	TRBD2	TGTGCCAGCAGCTTACAAGCGGGGCATGAGCAGTTCTTC	CASSLQAGHEQFF
TRBV7-9	TRBJ1-5	NA	NA	TGTGCCAGCAGCTTATTTAGGGTCTGGCAGCCCCAGCATTTT	CASSLFRVWQPQHF
TRBV18	TRBJ1-1	NA	TRBD1	TGTGCCAGCTCACCCAGGGGGGGGCCCGGCACTGAAGCTTTCTTT	CASSPRGGPGTEAFF
TRBV5-1	TRBJ1-4	NA	TRBD1	TGCGCCAGCAGCTTGGCTGCAGGGACAGGTGAAAAACTGTTTTTT	CASSLAAGTGEKLFF
TRBV5-1	TRBJ2-2	NA	TRBD2	TGCGCCAGCAGCTCAGCGGGATCAGGGGAGCTGTTTTTT	CASSSAGSGELFF
TRBV4-1	TRBJ2-1	NA	NA	TGCGCCAGCAGCCAAGATGGCGGACTATGGAATGAGCAGTTCTTC	CASSQDGGLWNEQFF
TRBV30	TRBJ1-1	few	TRBD1	TGTGCCTGGAGTGAGGGGGCGGGGACTGAAGCTTTCTTT	CAWSEGAGTEAFF
TRBV30	TRBJ2-5	few	NA	TGTGCCTGGAGTGTACGGGTTCGCGAGACCCAGTACTTC	CAWSVRVRETQYF
TRBV9	TRBJ1-2	NA	NA	TGTGCCAGCAGCGAGTCCGACAGGCCGAACTACTATGGCTACACCTTC	CASSESDRPNYYGYTF
TRBV7-2	TRBJ2-1	NA	NA	TGTGCCAGCAGCTTAGCCAGTGACAATGAGCAGTTCTTC	CASSLASDNEQFF
TRBV15	TRBJ2-3	NA	TRBD2	TGTGCCACCAGCCTTCGGGGGGGTACAGATACGCAGTATTTT	CATSLRGGTDTQYF
TRBV11-3	TRBJ2-1	NA	NA	TGTGCCAGCAGCTTAGATCCCCGCTCCACCGAGCAGTTCTTC	CASSLDPRSTEQFF
TRBV9	TRBJ1-6	NA	TRBD1	TGTGCCAGCAGCCTCCTGGACAGGTCAAATTCACCCCTCCACTTT	CASSLLDRSNSPLHF
TRBV5-4	TRBJ1-4	NA	NA	TGTGCCAGCAGCCAAGCGACAGGACCAACTAATGAAAAACTGTTTTTT	CASSQATGPTNEKLFF
TRBV6-1	TRBJ2-3	NA	NA	TGTGCCAGCAGCCTCTCTGGGGGGCCTCCGTATACGCAGTATTTT	CASSLSGGPPYTQYF
TRBV6-5	TRBJ2-1	NA	NA	TGTGCCAGCACCTCCCGACTTGAGCAGTTCTTC	CASTSRLEQFF
TRBV10-3	TRBJ2-2	NA	TRBD2	TGTGCCGTACCTAGCGGGAGGTACACCGGGGAGCTGTTTTTT	CAVPSGRYTGELFF
TRBV30	TRBJ1-5	NA	TRBD1	TGTGCCTGGGGAGGGCAATCACAGGGGGCAGGAGATAGCAATCAGCCCCAGCATTTT	CAWGGQSQGAGDSNQPQHF
TRBV27	TRBJ2-1	NA	TRBD2	TGTGCCAGCAGTCCGCAATCGTTCAGCGGGGGGCCTAATGAGCAGTTCTTC	CASSPQSFSGGPNEQFF
TRBV1	TRBJ1-2	NA	NA	TGCACCAGCAGCCAACCCCCAGGCAGGGGCTATGGCTACACCTTC	CTSSQPPGRGYGYTF
TRBV11-2	TRBJ2-3	NA	TRBD2	TGTGCCAGCAGCTTAGGTGGGGGGGTGCAGTATTTT	CASSLGGGVQYF
TRBV28	TRBJ2-7	NA	TRBD1	TGTGCCAGCCTCCAGGGACAGGGCAACTTCCACGAGCAGTACTTC	CASLQGQGNFHEQYF
TRBV19	TRBJ1-5	NA	NA	TGTGCCAGTAGTACGGCTACAGGGCCTGCTAATCAGCCCCAGCATTTT	CASSTATGPANQPQHF
TRBV19	TRBJ1-5	NA	NA	TGTGCCAGTAGTATAGATCGGGGAAATCAGCCCCAGCATTTT	CASSIDRGNQPQHF
TRBV6-5	TRBJ1-3	once	NA	TGTGCCAGCAGTTACTCACGGGCAAGCTCTGGAAACACCATATATTTT	CASSYSRASSGNTIYF
TRBV7-2	TRBJ2-5	NA	NA	TGTGCCAGCAGCCAGAACAGGGGGGGGAGGGAGACCCAGTACTTC	CASSQNRGGRETQYF